The clone carrying this T cell receptor (beta chain) appeared a few times. Its target is not known. Template material for amplifying TCR beta CDR3 regions consisted of RNA transcripts. TCR CDR3 underwent first-round RT-PCR with the HTBI primer set. TCRdb reanalysed the multiplex PCR reads using MiXCR and keeps one entry per CDR3 protein. The repertoire has about 210,000 distinct CDR3 sequences, 17% of them found once; the top ten carry around 52%. The data were taken from a study of T cells in Graves' hyperthyroidism and ophthalmopathy. Points from the study as a whole: Ophthalmopathy and stable hyperthyroidism were separated by a 13 V-J model.

The length of the CDR3 is 18 residues. CDR1 is LGHNT, CDR2 FRNRAP, per germline. Trimming cost V 2 bases and J 1 base, with 15 bases left between them. Lactation, pregnancy, other autoimmune disease or uncontrolled infection excluded patients. It was roughly 10 ml of fresh peripheral blood that supplied the PBMCs. The J gene is TRBJ2-6, the V gene TRBV12-5, with D perhaps TRBD1 (6 bases). The sequence derives from a man aged 50-59 years with Graves' hyperthyroidism. The sequencing sample was made of blood. The CDR3 DNA reads TGTGCTAGTGGTTTGCGATATCTAACAGGGTCTGGGGCCAACGTCCTGACTTTC. Its protein product is CASGLRYLTGSGANVLTF.